One T cell receptor beta chain is described in this entry. There is no known antigen for this receptor. No base qualities exist here, and no much larger clone lies one base off it. Library prep was done by 5' RACE. Sequencing instrument: Illumina HiSeq 2500. A second PCR of 7 to 11 cycles was performed with a sample-barcoded 5' primer and a J-beta primer mix. A unique molecular identifier was introduced onto each TCR beta cDNA molecule by a template-switch 5' adaptor carrying 12 random nucleotides. Each sample yielded at least 2.5 million CDR3-containing paired-end reads. First-strand cDNA was synthesized from all RNA with the Mint cDNA synthesis kit, primed by a TRBC-specific oligonucleotide. All cDNA was treated with uracil-DNA glycosylase and then went through a first 18-cycle PCR with the universal primers M1SS and BC2_uni_R. In the original analysis: Normalization of each sample was performed by random selection of 1 million high-quality reads, each carrying a distinct molecular identifier. Reads with shared molecular identifiers were discarded instead of being binned into consensus sequences. MiTCR, run with a Q25 quality threshold and the strictest error-elimination algorithm, handled CDR3 identification, clonotype clustering and error correction. Lower-bound total TCR beta diversity was estimated with a nonparametric unseen species model using Euler transformation. In-frame beta chains were kept once TCRdb had trimmed the public reads at Q25 with fastp and called clones with MiXCR. Every CDR3 protein is listed once, alongside the most common genes and DNA of its rows. In this record, the V and J calls reflect TCRdb's handling and not the investigators' own analysis. In this sample the table shows 1.6 million or so distinct CDR3 sequences, almost 35% of which occur a single time. The top ten clonotypes cover 11% of the sample.

The sample originates from a study of blood T cells in healthy people across ages (dated by TCRdb to between 2015 and 2017). For the wider study: In model experiments, roughly one uniquely barcoded TCR beta cDNA molecule per two T cells was captured by template switching. The study measured age-related changes in TCR beta repertoire diversity using deep sequencing normalized with unique cDNA molecular identifiers. The donors were divided into four age groups: young (average around 15 years), middle-aged (around 37), aged (approximately 64) and long-lived (roughly 86). To avoid experimental bias, donors of different ages were distributed randomly across sequencing lanes. Two additional independent replicas of 1 million unique cDNA reads from the same blood draw were analyzed for two donors (one aged 18 to 30 and one aged 80 or older). What the authors observed across the whole study: Observed TCR beta diversity correlated strongly with the percentage of naive T cells measured by flow cytometry. The long-lived group showed more naive CD4+ T cells, fewer expanded clones and increased TCR diversity than the aged group, suggesting age selection. As age increased, observed TCR beta diversity per million T cells dropped in a roughly linear way, and a significant reduction was already evident by age about 40. Because profiling used bulk unsorted PBMCs, naive and antigen-experienced compartments could not be compared conclusively. Donor CMV infection status was unknown, potentially confounding age-related changes in expanded clonotypes. Estimates of total diversity based on one million sequenced T cells were regarded as lower bounds and as underestimates.

From V the trimming removes 4 bases and from J it removes 0 bases, while the gene matches leave 11 bases of the junction unaccounted for. The CDR3 runs 19 residues from the cysteine to the phenylalanine. Kept here is only the CDR3 DNA, which spans 57 bases and is read in frame from base 1. Taken from the germline V gene, the CDR1 and CDR2 loops are LGHNA and YNFKEQ. The donors were roughly 40 Caucasian individuals from Russia, aged 6 to 90 years, who were systemically healthy. Approximately 9.3 milliliters of peripheral blood were collected from each donor into EDTA-treated Vacutainer tubes. PBMCs were isolated by Ficoll-Paque density-gradient centrifugation, with at least 7 million obtained per sample. Trizol reagent was used to extract total RNA from PBMCs, with at least 5.5 micrograms per sample. Naive CD45RAhigh/CD27high T cell percentages were measured by flow cytometry on a PBMC aliquot from every donor.

The sequence joins TRBV4-2 to TRBJ2-2; the central 10 bases match TRBD2. Sequenced sample: blood. The sequence was obtained from a woman in her 30s in good health. The CDR3 region: CASSPRASGSVTNTGELFF. The nucleotides are TGTGCCAGCAGCCCTAGGGCTAGCGGGAGTGTAACGAACACCGGGGAGCTGTTTTTT.